The rows below give T cell receptor beta chains drawn from one sample of a study of blood T cell dynamics during melanoma immunotherapy. The repertoire was sequenced with immunoSEQ multiplex PCR; TCRdb's copy has only in-frame clones and lacks some. Counted here are 17,000 or so clones, 65% to 90% occurring once; the ten biggest clones make up about 7.6%. This sample comprised blood, obtained from a patient treated with checkpoint blockade. These receptors originate from a human donor with melanoma. The CDR3 runs from the conserved cysteine through the conserved F or W. D genes are given only for firm matches. The size of a clone is reported for some rows only, either as once, few or many, or as a class for expanded clones.

v_gene	abundance	j_gene	d_gene	CDR3nt	CDR3aa
TRBV2	.	TRBJ2-3	.	TGTGCCAGCAGAAGACTGACAGGGAGGACAGATACGCAGTATTTT	CASRRLTGRTDTQYF
TRBV14	.	TRBJ2-5	.	TGTGCCAGCAGCCTTAAAGAGACCCAGTACTTC	CASSLKETQYF
TRBV21-1	few	TRBJ1-5	.	TGTGCCAGGACCCGACAGCCTGATCAGCCCCAGCATTTT	CARTRQPDQPQHF
TRBV9	.	TRBJ2-7	.	TGTGCCAGCAGCGGGGGACTCCTAAGCTCCTACGAGCAGTACTTC	CASSGGLLSSYEQYF
TRBV15	.	TRBJ1-2	TRBD1	TGTGCCACCAGCATGAGGACAGGAGGGGAAGCTAACTATGGCTACACCTTC	CATSMRTGGEANYGYTF
TRBV6-5	few	TRBJ2-7	.	TGTGCCAGCAGCCCAGACGTTTGGGCCTACGAGCAGTACTTC	CASSPDVWAYEQYF
TRBV7-7	.	TRBJ2-5	.	TGTGCTAGCAGCCAGTCAGGGAGTTCGCAGACCCAGTACTTC	CASSQSGSSQTQYF
TRBV6-1	.	TRBJ2-7	.	TGTGCCAGCAGTGAAGCGCTGGGGGCGGGCTACGAGCAGTACTTC	CASSEALGAGYEQYF
TRBV19	.	TRBJ2-7	TRBD2	TGTGCCAGTAGTGCCCGCGGGAGTTCCTACGAGCAGTACTTC	CASSARGSSYEQYF
TRBV6-1	.	TRBJ2-3	TRBD2	TGTGCCACCGCCCGGCGGGAGACAGATACGCAGTATTTT	CATARRETDTQYF
TRBV25-1	.	TRBJ2-1	.	TGTGCCAGCAGTGACCCTCGGGGGGCCCCCGAGCAGTTCTTC	CASSDPRGAPEQFF
TRBV5-4	.	TRBJ2-3	TRBD2	TGTGCCAGCAGCTTGCGGGAGGGCAGGGCAGATACGCAGTATTTT	CASSLREGRADTQYF
TRBV27	.	TRBJ1-2	.	TGTGCCAGCAGTCGGACCAATAACTATGGCTACACCTTC	CASSRTNNYGYTF
TRBV19	.	TRBJ2-3	.	TGTGCCAGTAGTATTCGTTCAGGATCGGATACGCAGTATTTT	CASSIRSGSDTQYF
TRBV19	.	TRBJ2-3	.	TGTGCCAGTAGTATAGGGGGCCGCACAGATACGCAGTATTTT	CASSIGGRTDTQYF
TRBV29-1	.	TRBJ2-7	.	TGCAGCGTTGAATTTTCCTACGAGCAGTACTTC	CSVEFSYEQYF
TRBV19	.	TRBJ2-4	.	TGTGCCAGTAGTAGTCGAACAGGGTGGGCCAAAAACATTCAGTACTTC	CASSSRTGWAKNIQYF
TRBV19	.	TRBJ1-2	TRBD1	TGTGCCAGTAGTATTGCCCGGGGACAGGGGGCAGCGGGCGGTGGCTACACCTTC	CASSIARGQGAAGGGYTF
TRBV21-1	.	TRBJ1-5	.	TGTGCCAGCAGCAAAGTTCGATCCGGCTATAGCAATCAGCCCCAGCATTTT	CASSKVRSGYSNQPQHF
TRBV14	.	TRBJ1-3	.	TGTGCCAGCAGCCAGGTCGGAAACACCATATATTTT	CASSQVGNTIYF
TRBV7-9	.	TRBJ1-3	.	TGTGCCAGCAGCTCGCCGGGGTTCTCTGGAAACACCATATATTTT	CASSSPGFSGNTIYF
TRBV11-2	.	TRBJ2-7	.	TGTGCCAGCAGCTTACCGAGATACGAGCAGTACTTC	CASSLPRYEQYF